This T cell receptor beta chain derives from a study of blood T cell repertoires in COVID-19. Study-level background: Specimens from acute and convalescent COVID-19 originated in the United States, Italy and Spain. From T cells, B-cell-depleted T cells, or PBMCs came the material, which was cDNA or gDNA.

Per the original data handling: Estimation of nucleated cell counts was performed using reference gene primer amplification. The repertoire was sequenced with immunoSEQ multiplex PCR; TCRdb's copy has only in-frame clones and lacks some. Clone size and the V and J calls come from that table; the DNA yielded D and trimming. Here the sample spans some 160,000 clones, roughly 80% being singletons. Trimming cost V 6 bases and J 0 bases; bases outside gene matches: 7. From germline, CDR1 is SNHLY and CDR2 FYNNEI. The CDR3 totals 16 residues. The rearrangement joins TRBV2 to TRBJ1-4; 7 nucleotides line up with TRBD1. The sequenced sample consisted of peripheral blood. The clonotype was recovered from an elderly woman with acute or convalescent COVID-19. CDR3 in amino acids: CASRGTVLATNEKLFF. The CDR3 nucleotides are TGTGCCAGCAGGGGGACAGTTCTTGCAACTAATGAAAAACTGTTTTTT.